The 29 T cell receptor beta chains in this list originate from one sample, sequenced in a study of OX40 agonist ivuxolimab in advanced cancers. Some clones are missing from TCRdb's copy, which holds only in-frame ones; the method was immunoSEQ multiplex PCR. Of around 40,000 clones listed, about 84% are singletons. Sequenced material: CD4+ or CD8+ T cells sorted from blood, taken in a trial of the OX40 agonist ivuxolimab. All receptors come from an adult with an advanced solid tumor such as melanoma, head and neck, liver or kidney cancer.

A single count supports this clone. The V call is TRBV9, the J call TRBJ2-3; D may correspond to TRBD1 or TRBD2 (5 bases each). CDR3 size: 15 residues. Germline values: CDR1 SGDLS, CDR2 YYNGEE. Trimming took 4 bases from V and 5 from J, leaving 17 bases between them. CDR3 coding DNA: TGTGCCAGCAGCCCTCGTGTTTTGAGGGGAGATACGCAGTATTTT. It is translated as CASSPRVLRGDTQYF.

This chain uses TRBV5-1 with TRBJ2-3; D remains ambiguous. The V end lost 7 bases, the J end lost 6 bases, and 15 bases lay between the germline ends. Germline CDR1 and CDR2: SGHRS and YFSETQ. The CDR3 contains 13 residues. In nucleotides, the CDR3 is TGCGCCAGCCAAGAAGAACCTGGGGATACGCAGTATTTT. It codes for CASQEEPGDTQYF.

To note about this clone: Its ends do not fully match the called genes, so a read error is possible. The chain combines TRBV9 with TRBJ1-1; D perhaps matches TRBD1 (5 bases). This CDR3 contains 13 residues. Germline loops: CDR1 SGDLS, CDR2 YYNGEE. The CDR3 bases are TGTGTCAGCAGCGTTGGGGGGAACACTGAAGCTTTCTTT. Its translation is CVSSVGGNTEAFF.

The CDR3 loop reads CASLEVEKLFF. CDR3 nucleotide sequence: TGTGCCAGCCTGGAAGTTGAAAAACTGTTTTTT. The chain combines TRBV6-1 with TRBJ1-4, with unresolved D. V was pared by 8 bases and J by 7 bases, with 8 bases between. The CDR3 totals 11 residues. Germline CDR1 and CDR2: MNHNS and SASEGT.

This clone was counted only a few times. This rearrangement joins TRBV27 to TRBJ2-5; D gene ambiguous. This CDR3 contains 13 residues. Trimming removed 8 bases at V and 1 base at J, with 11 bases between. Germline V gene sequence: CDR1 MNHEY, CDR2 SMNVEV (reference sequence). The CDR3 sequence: CASGNLFQETQYF. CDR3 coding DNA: TGTGCCAGCGGAAATTTGTTCCAAGAGACCCAGTACTTC.

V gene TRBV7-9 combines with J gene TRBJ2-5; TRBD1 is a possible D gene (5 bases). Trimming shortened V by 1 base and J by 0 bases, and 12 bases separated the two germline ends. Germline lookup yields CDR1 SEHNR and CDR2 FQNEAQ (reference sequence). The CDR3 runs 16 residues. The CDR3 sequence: CASSLVGRADQETQYF. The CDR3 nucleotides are TGTGCCAGCAGCTTAGTGGGCAGGGCGGACCAAGAGACCCAGTACTTC. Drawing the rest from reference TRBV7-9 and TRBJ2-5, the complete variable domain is DTGVSQNPRHKITKRGQNVTFRCDPISEHNRLYWYRQTLGQGPEFLTYFQNEAQLEKSRLLSDRFSAERPKGSFSTLEIQRTEQGDSAMYLCASSLVGRADQETQYFGPGTRLLVL.

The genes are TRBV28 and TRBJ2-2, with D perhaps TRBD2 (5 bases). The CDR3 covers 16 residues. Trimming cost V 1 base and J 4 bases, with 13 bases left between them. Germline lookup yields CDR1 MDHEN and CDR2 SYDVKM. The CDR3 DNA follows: TGTGCCAGCAGTTTATTTGGACTTTCGGGCACCGGGGAGCTGTTTTTT. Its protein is CASSLFGLSGTGELFF.

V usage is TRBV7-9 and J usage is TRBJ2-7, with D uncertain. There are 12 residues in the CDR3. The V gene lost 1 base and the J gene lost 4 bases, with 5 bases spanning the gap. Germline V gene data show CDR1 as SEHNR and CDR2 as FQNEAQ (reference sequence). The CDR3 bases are TGTGCCAGCAGCTTAGAAACATACGAGCAGTACTTC. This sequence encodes CASSLETYEQYF.

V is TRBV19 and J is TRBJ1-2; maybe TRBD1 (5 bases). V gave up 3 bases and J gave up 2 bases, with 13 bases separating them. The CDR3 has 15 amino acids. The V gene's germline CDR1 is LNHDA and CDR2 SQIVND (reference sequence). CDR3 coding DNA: TGTGCCAGTAGTATCGGCGCCAGGGAAAACTATGGCTACACCTTC. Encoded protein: CASSIGARENYGYTF. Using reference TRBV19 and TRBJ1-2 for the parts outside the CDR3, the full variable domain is DGGITQSPKYLFRKEGQNVTLSCEQNLNHDAMYWYRQDPGQGLRLIYYSQIVNDFQKGDIAEGYSVSREKKESFPLTVTSAQKNPTAFYLCASSIGARENYGYTFGSGTRLTVV.

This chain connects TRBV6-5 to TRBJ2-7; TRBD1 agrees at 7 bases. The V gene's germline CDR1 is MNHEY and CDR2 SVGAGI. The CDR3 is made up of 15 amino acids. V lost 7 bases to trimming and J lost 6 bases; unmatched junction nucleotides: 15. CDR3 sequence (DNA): TGTGCCAGCATTCCCTCGACAGGGTTCATGGGCGAGCAGTACTTC. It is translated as CASIPSTGFMGEQYF.

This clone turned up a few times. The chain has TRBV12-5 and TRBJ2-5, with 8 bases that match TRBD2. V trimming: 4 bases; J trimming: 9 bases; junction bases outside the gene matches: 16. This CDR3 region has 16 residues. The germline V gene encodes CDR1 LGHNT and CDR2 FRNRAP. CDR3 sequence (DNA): TGTGCTAGTGGTTCCGGAGTAGCGGGGTCTCCTGGGCCCCAGTACTTC. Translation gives CASGSGVAGSPGPQYF.

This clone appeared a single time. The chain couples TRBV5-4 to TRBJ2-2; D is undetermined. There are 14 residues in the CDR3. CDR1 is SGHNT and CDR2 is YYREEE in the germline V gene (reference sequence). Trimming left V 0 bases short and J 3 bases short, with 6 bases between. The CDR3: CASSLVPDTGELFF. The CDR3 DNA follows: TGTGCCAGCAGCTTGGTTCCGGACACCGGGGAGCTGTTTTTT. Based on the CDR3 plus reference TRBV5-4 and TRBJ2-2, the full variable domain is ETGVTQSPTHLIKTRGQQVTLRCSSQSGHNTVSWYQQALGQGPQFIFQYYREEENGRGNFPPRFSGLQFPNYSSELNVNALELDDSALYLCASSLVPDTGELFFGEGSRLTVL.

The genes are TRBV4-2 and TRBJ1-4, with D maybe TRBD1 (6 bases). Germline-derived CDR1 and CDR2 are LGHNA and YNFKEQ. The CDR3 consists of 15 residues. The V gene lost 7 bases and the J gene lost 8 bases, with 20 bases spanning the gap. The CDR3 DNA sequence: TGTGCCAGCAAGCCGGCTCAGGGGAACGGGGAAAAACTGTTTTTT. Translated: CASKPAQGNGEKLFF.

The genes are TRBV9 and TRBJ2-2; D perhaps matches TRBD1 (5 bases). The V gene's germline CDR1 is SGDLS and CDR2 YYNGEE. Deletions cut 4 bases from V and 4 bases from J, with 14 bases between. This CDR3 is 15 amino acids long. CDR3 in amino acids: CASSRSGLATGELFF. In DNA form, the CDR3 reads TGTGCCAGCAGCAGATCAGGGTTGGCCACCGGGGAGCTGTTTTTT.

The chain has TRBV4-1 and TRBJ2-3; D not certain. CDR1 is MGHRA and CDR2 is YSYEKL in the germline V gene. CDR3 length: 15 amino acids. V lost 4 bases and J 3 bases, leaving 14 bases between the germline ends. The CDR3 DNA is TGCGCCAGCAGCCGACGGCGGTCGTCGACAGATACGCAGTATTTT. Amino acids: CASSRRRSSTDTQYF.

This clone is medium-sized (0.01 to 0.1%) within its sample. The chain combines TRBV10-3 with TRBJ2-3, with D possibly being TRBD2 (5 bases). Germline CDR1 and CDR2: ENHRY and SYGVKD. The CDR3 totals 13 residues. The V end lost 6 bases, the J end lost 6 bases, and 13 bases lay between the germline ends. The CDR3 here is CAISLGERDTQYF. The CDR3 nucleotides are TGTGCCATCAGCCTTGGGGAGAGGGATACGCAGTATTTT.

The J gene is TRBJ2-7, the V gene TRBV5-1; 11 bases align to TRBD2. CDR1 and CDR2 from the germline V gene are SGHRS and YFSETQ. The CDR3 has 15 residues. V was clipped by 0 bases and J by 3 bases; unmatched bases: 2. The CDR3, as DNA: TGCGCCAGCAGCTTGGCCGGGACTAGCGGCTACGAGCAGTACTTC. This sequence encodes CASSLAGTSGYEQYF.

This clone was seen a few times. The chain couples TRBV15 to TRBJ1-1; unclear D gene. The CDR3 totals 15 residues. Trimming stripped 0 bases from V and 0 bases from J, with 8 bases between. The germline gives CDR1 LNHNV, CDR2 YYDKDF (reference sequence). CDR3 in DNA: TGTGCCACCAGCAGAGATCTGGGGTTGAACACTGAAGCTTTCTTT. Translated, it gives CATSRDLGLNTEAFF. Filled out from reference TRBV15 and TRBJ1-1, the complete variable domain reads DAMVIQNPRYQVTQFGKPVTLSCSQTLNHNVMYWYQQKSSQAPKLLFHYYDKDFNNEADTPDNFQSRRPNTSFCFLDIRSPGLGDTAMYLCATSRDLGLNTEAFFGQGTRLTVV.

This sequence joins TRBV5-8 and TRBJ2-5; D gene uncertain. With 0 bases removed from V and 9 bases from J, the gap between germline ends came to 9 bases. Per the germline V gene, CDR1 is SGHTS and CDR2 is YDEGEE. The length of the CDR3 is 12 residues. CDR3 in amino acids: CASSLGRWSQYF. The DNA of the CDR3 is TGTGCCAGCAGCTTGGGAAGATGGTCCCAGTACTTC.

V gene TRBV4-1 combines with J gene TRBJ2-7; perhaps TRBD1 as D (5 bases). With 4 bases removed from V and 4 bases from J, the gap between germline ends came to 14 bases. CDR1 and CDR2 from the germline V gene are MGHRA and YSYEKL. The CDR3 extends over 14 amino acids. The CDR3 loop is CASSPRVGVYEQYF. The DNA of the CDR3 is TGCGCCAGCAGCCCCAGGGTAGGGGTATACGAGCAGTACTTC.

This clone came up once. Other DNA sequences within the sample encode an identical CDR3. CDR3 sequence reads: CASSIGTPTYNEQFF. CDR3 bases: TGTGCCAGTAGTATCGGGACACCGACCTACAATGAGCAGTTCTTC. V usage is TRBV19 and J usage is TRBJ2-1; maybe TRBD1 (6 bases). The CDR3 length is 15 residues. Per the germline V gene, CDR1 is LNHDA and CDR2 is SQIVND (reference sequence). V lost 3 bases and J 2 bases, leaving 11 bases between the germline ends.

CDR3 in amino acids: CASPGTGSADTQYF. CDR3 coding DNA: TGTGCCAGTCCCGGGACAGGGTCTGCAGATACGCAGTATTTT. V is TRBV6-1 and J is TRBJ2-3; 9 nucleotides match TRBD1. The V segment lost 9 bases and the J segment 4 bases; nucleotides outside the gene matches: 8. The CDR3 length is 14 residues. Per the germline V gene, CDR1 is MNHNS and CDR2 is SASEGT.

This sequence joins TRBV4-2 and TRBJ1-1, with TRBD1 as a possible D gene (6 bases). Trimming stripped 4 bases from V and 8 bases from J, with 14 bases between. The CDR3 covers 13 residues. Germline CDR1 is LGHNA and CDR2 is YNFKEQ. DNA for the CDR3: TGTGCCAGCAGCCTACGACAGGACCCCGAAGCTTTCTTT. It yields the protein CASSLRQDPEAFF.

The chain's CDR3 is CASGAQGSGANVLTF. The CDR3 region has the DNA TGCGCCAGCGGGGCTCAGGGTTCTGGGGCCAACGTCCTGACTTTC. This chain joins TRBV23-1 and TRBJ2-6; possible D gene TRBD1, 5 bases. TRBV23-1 is recorded as an ORF, its role being uncertain. V was cut by 8 bases and J by 1 base, with 12 bases left in between. The CDR3 spans 15 residues.

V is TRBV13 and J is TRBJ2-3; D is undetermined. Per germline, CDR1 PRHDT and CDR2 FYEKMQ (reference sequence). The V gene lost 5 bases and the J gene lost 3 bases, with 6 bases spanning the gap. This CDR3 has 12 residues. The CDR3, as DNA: TGTGCCAGCAGCGAAGGGACAGATACGCAGTATTTT. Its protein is CASSEGTDTQYF.

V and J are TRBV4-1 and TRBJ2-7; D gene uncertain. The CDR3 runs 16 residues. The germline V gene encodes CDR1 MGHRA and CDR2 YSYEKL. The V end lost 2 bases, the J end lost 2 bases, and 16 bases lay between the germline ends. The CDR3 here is CASSQTPDVGTYEQYF. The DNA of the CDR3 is TGCGCCAGCAGCCAAACCCCAGACGTAGGGACCTACGAGCAGTACTTC.

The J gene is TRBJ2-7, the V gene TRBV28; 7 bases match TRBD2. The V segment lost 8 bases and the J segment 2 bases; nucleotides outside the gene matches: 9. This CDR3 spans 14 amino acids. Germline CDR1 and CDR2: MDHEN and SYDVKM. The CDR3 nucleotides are TGTGCCAGCTCCTGGGGGGGGATAACCTACGAGCAGTACTTC. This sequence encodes CASSWGGITYEQYF.

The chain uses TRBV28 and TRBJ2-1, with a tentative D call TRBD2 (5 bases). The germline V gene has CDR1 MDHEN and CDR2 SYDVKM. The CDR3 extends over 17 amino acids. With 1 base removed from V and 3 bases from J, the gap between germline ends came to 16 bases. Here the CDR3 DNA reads TGTGCCAGCAGTTTATATGAGGAGAGGACTTACTACAATGAGCAGTTCTTC. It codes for CASSLYEERTYYNEQFF.

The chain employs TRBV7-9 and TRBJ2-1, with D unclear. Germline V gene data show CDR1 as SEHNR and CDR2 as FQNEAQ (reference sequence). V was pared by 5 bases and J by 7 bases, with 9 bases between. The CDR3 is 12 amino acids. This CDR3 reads CASSPKVNEQFF. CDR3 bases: TGTGCCAGCAGCCCGAAAGTGAATGAGCAGTTCTTC.